Described below is a single TCR beta chain sequence and its context. This CDR3 has 12 residues. Trimming removed 5 bases at V and 3 bases at J, with 7 bases between. Sequenced by immunoSEQ multiplex PCR; TCRdb stores in-frame clones only, minus some. The table shows 250,000 to 350,000 clones, with about 90% occurring only once. The sample belongs to a study of blood T cell repertoires in COVID-19. About the research overall: Whether acute or convalescent, the COVID-19 samples came from the United States, Italy and Spain. The analysed material was cDNA or gDNA that came from T cells, B-cell-depleted T cells, or PBMCs.

The TCR sequence derives from a woman in her forties or fifties who had recovered from COVID-19. The chain recombines TRBV12-3 or TRBV12-4 with TRBJ1-2; D not certain. The sample consisted of peripheral blood. The CDR3 coding sequence is TGTGCCAGCAGTCCTAAAGACTATGGCTACACCTTC. As protein: CASSPKDYGYTF.